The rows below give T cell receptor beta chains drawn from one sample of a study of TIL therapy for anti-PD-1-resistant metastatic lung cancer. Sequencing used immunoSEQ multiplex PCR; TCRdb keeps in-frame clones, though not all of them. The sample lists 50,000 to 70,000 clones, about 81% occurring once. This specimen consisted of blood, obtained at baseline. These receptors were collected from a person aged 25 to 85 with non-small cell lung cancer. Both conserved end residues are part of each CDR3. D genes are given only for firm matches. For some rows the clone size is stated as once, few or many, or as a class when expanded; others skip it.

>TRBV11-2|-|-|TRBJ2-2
CASSLALWGVTGELFF
TGTGCCAGCAGCTTAGCGCTTTGGGGGGTCACCGGGGAGCTGTTTTTT
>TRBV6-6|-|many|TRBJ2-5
CASSYSPGETQYF
TGTGCCAGCAGTTACTCTCCGGGGGAGACCCAGTACTTC
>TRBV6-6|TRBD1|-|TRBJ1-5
CASSVGNRGQGQPQHF
TGTGCCAGCAGCGTTGGCAACAGGGGGCAGGGTCAGCCCCAGCATTTT
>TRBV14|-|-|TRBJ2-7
CASSQHQSSYEQYF
TGTGCCAGCAGCCAACACCAGTCTAGCTACGAGCAGTACTTC
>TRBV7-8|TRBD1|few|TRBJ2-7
CASRRRDRGYEQYF
TGTGCCAGCAGGCGCCGGGACAGGGGATACGAGCAGTACTTC
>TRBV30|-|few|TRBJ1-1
CAWSGRGTLTEAFF
TGTGCCTGGAGCGGCAGGGGAACCCTCACTGAAGCTTTCTTT
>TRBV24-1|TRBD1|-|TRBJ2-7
CATSDLTGDEQYF
TGTGCCACCAGTGACCTGACAGGGGACGAGCAGTACTTC
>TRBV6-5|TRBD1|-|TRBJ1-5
CASSFDRALMEPQHF
TGTGCCAGCAGTTTCGACAGGGCCCTAATGGAGCCCCAGCATTTT
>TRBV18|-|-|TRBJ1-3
CASSPVGFPSGNTIYF
TGTGCCAGCTCACCAGTAGGCTTCCCCTCTGGAAACACCATATATTTT
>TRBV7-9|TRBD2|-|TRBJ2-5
CASSSYGLAGGQETQYF
TGTGCCAGCAGCTCCTATGGACTAGCGGGGGGGCAGGAGACCCAGTACTTC
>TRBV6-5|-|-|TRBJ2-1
CASSYSSASSYNEQFF
TGTGCCAGCAGTTACTCCTCGGCTAGCTCCTACAATGAGCAGTTCTTC
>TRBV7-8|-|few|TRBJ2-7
CASRRTISYEQYF
TGTGCCAGCAGGCGAACGATATCCTACGAGCAGTACTTC
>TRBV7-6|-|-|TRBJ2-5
CASSRGGTGRETQYF
TGTGCCAGCAGCCGGGGGGGGACAGGGAGAGAGACCCAGTACTTC
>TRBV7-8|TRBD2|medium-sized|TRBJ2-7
CASSPRTSGEEQYF
TGTGCCAGCAGCCCACGGACTAGCGGGGAGGAGCAGTACTTC
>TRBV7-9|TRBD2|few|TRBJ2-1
CASRSGTSARNEQFF
TGTGCCAGCAGATCCGGGACTAGCGCGCGCAATGAGCAGTTCTTC